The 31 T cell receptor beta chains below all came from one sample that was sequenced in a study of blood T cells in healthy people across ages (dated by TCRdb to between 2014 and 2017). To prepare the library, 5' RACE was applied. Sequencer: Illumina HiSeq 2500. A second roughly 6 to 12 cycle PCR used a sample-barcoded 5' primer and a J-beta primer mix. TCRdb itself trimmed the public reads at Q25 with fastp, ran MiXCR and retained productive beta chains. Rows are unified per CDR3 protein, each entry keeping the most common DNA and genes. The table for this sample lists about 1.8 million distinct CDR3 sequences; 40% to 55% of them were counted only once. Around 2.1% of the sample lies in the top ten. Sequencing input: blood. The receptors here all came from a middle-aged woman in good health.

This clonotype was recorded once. CDR3 coding DNA: TGTGCCAGCTCCCCAGCCGGGGGGATTAATAGAGAGACCCAGTACTTC. This codes for CASSPAGGINRETQYF. V is TRBV7-8 and J is TRBJ2-5, with TRBD2 matching 7 bases. Germline trimming cut 8 bases from V and 4 bases from J; bases unmatched to any gene: 16. This CDR3 is 16 amino acids long. Germline-derived CDR1 and CDR2 are SGHVS and FQNEAQ.

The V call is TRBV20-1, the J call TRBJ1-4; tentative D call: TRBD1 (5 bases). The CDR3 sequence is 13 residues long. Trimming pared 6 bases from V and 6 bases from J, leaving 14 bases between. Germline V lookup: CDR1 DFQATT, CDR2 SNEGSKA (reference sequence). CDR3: CSARGMGDEKLFF. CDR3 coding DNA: TGCAGTGCCCGAGGGATGGGGGATGAAAAACTGTTTTTT.

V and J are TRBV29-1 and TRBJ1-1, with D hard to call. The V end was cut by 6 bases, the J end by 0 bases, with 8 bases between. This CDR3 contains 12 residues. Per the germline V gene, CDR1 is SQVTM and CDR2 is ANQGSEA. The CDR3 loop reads CSVVPVNTEAFF. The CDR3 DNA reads TGCAGCGTGGTCCCAGTGAACACTGAAGCTTTCTTT.

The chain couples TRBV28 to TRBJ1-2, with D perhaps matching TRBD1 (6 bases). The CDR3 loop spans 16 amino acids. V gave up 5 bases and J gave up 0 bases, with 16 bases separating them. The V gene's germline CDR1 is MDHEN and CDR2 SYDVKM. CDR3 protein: CASSPYRDTSNYGYTF. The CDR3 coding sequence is TGTGCCAGCAGTCCCTATCGGGACACTTCTAACTATGGCTACACCTTC.

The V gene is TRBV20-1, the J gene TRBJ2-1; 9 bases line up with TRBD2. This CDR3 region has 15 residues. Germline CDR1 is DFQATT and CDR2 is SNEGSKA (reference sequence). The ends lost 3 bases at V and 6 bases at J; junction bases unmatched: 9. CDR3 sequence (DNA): TGCAGTGCTAGCCCCTCTAGCGGGGTCCTCAATGAGCAGTTCTTC. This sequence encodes CSASPSSGVLNEQFF.

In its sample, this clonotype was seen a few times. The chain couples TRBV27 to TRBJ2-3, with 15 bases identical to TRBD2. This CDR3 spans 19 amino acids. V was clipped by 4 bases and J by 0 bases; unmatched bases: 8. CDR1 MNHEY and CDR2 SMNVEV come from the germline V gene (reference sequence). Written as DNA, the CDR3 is TGTGCCAGCAGTTCCTCCGGGACTAGCGGGGGGCTTAGCACAGATACGCAGTATTTT. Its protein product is CASSSSGTSGGLSTDTQYF.

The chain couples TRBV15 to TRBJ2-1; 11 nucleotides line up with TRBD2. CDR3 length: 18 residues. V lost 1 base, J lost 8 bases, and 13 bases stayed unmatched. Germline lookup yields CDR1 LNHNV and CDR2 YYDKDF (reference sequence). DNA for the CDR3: TGTGCCACCAGCAGAGGCGAAACCCCGGGACTAGCGGACTATGAGCAGTTCTTC. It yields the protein CATSRGETPGLADYEQFF.

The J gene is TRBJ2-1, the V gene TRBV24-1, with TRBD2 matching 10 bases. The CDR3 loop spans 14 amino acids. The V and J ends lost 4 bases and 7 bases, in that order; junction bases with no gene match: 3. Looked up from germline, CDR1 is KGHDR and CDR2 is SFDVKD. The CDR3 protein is CATSDPSGGNEQFF. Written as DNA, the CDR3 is TGTGCCACCAGTGACCCTAGCGGGGGAAATGAGCAGTTCTTC.

The CDR3 loop reads CASSAAATSNYGYTF. Here the CDR3 DNA reads TGTGCCAGCAGCGCCGCCGCGACAAGCAACTATGGCTACACCTTC. The chain couples TRBV9 to TRBJ1-2; no clear D. Germline CDR1 reads SGDLS; CDR2 reads YYNGEE. The CDR3 contains 15 residues. Trimming cost V 3 bases and J 2 bases, with 14 bases left between them.

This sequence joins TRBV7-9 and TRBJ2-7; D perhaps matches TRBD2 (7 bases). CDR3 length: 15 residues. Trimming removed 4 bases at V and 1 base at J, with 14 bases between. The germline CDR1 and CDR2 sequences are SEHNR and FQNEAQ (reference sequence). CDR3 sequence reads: CASSSVGGESYEQYF. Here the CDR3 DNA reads TGTGCCAGCAGCTCCGTAGGGGGGGAATCCTACGAGCAGTACTTC.

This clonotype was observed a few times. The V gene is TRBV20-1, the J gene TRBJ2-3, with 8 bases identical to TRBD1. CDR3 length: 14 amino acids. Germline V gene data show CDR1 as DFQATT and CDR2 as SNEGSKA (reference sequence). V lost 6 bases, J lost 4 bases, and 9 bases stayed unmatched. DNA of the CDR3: TGCAGTGCACAGGACAGGGTTTATTCAGATACGCAGTATTTT. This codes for CSAQDRVYSDTQYF.

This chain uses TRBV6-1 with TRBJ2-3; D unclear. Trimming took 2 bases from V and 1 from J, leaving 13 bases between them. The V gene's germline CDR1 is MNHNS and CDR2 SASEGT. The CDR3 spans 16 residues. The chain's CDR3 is CASSELGEGGTDTQYF. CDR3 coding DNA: TGTGCCAGCAGTGAATTGGGCGAAGGTGGCACAGATACGCAGTATTTT.

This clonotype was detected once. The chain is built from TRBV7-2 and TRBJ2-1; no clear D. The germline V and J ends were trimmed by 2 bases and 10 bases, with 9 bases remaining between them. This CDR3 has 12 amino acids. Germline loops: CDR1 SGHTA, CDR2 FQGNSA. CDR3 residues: CASSLKPSEQFF. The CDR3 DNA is TGTGCCAGCAGCTTAAAACCATCGGAGCAGTTCTTC. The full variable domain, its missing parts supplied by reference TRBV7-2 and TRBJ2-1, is GAGVSQSPSNKVTEKGKDVELRCDPISGHTALYWYRQSLGQGLEFLIYFQGNSAPDKSGLPSDRFSAERTGGSVSTLTIQRTQQEDSAVYLCASSLKPSEQFFGPGTRLTVL.

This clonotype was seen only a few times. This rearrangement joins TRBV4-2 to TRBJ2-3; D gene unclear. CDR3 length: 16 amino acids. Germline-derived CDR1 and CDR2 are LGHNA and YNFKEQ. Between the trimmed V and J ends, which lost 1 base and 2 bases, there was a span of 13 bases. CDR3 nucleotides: TGTGCCAGCAGCCAAGCGGTCGAACTAAACACAGATACGCAGTATTTT. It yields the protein CASSQAVELNTDTQYF.

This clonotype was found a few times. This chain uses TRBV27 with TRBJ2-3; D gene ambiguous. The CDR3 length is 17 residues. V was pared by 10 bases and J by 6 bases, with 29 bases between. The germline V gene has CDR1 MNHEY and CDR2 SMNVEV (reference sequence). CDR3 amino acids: CATKFQPRLGQLDTQYF. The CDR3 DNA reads TGTGCCACCAAGTTTCAACCGCGGCTAGGTCAACTTGATACGCAGTATTTT.

CDR3 sequence (DNA): TGTGCCAGCAGACCGACATTCGGGGAGACCCAGTACTTC. Protein sequence: CASRPTFGETQYF. This sequence joins TRBV7-9 and TRBJ2-5, with no clear D. The CDR3 is 13 amino acids. Germline V gene lookup returns CDR1 SEHNR and CDR2 FQNEAQ (reference sequence). Trimming left V 6 bases short and J 5 bases short, with 13 bases between. Filled out from reference TRBV7-9 and TRBJ2-5, the complete variable domain reads DTGVSQNPRHKITKRGQNVTFRCDPISEHNRLYWYRQTLGQGPEFLTYFQNEAQLEKSRLLSDRFSAERPKGSFSTLEIQRTEQGDSAMYLCASRPTFGETQYFGPGTRLLVL.

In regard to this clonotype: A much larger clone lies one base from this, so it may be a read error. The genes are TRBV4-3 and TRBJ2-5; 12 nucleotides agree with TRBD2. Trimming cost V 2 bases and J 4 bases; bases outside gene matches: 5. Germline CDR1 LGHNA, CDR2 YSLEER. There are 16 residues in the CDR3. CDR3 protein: CASSQSSGGAGETQYF. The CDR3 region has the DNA TGCGCCAGCAGCCAATCTAGCGGGGGGGCGGGAGAGACCCAGTACTTC.

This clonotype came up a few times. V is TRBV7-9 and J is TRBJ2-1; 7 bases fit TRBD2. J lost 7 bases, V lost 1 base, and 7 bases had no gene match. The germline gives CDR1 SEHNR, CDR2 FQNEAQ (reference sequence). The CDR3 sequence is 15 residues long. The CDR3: CASSLVSGARNEQFF. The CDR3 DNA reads TGTGCCAGCAGCTTAGTAAGCGGGGCTCGGAATGAGCAGTTCTTC.

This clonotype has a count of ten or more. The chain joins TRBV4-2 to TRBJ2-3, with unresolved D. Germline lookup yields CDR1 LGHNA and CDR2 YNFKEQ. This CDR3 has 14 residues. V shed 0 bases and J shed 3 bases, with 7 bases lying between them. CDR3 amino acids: CASSQEVGTDTQYF. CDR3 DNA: TGTGCCAGCAGCCAAGAGGTTGGTACAGATACGCAGTATTTT.

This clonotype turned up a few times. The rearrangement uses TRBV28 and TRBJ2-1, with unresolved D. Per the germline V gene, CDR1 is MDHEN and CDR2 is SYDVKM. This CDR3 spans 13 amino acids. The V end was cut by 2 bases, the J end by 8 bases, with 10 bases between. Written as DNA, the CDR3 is TGTGCCAGCAGTTTAGTTGGTGGGGATGAGCAGTTCTTC. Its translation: CASSLVGGDEQFF.

DNA of the CDR3: TGTGCCAGCAGTGAAGAGGGGACAGGGGTACAGACCCAGTACTTC. Translating it yields CASSEEGTGVQTQYF. The rearrangement links TRBV2 to TRBJ2-5, with 10 bases identical to TRBD1. CDR3 size: 15 residues. Germline V gene lookup returns CDR1 SNHLY and CDR2 FYNNEI. V was pared by 1 base and J by 6 bases, with 5 bases of the junction left unmatched.

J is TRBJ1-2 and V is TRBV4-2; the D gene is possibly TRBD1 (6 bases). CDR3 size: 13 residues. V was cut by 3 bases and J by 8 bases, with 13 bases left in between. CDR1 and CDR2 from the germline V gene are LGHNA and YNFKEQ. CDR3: CASSQYRQDGYTF. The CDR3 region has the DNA TGTGCCAGCAGCCAGTACCGACAGGACGGCTACACCTTC.

CDR3 in amino acids: CASSQELQGSDIRYF. CDR3 nucleotide sequence: TGTGCCAGCAGCCAAGAACTCCAGGGGAGCGACATTCGGTACTTC. The chain carries TRBV4-2 and TRBJ2-5; possibly TRBD1 for D (6 bases). The V and J ends lost 0 bases and 13 bases respectively, with 21 bases between them. In germline, CDR1 is LGHNA, CDR2 YNFKEQ. The CDR3 consists of 15 residues.

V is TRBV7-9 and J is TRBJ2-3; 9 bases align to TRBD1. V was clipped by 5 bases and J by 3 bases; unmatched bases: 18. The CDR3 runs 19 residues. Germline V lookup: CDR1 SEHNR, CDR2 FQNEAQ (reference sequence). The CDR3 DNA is TGTGCCAGCAGCCACCATACCGGGACAGGGTCAGTCGATACAGATACGCAGTATTTT. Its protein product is CASSHHTGTGSVDTDTQYF.

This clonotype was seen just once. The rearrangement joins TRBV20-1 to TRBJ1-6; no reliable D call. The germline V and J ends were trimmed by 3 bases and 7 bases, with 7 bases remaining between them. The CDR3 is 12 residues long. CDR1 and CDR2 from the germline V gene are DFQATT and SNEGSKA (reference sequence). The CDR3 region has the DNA TGCAGTGCTAGTTTGGGAAATTCACCCCTCCACTTT. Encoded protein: CSASLGNSPLHF.

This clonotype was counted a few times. The CDR3 sequence: CASSRRTGGSDEQFF. CDR3 in DNA: TGTGCCAGCAGTCGCCGGACAGGGGGTAGTGATGAGCAGTTCTTC. The rearrangement uses TRBV12-3 or TRBV12-4 and TRBJ2-1; 10 positions agree with TRBD1. V was clipped by 5 bases and J by 8 bases; unmatched bases: 9. CDR3 length equals 15 residues.

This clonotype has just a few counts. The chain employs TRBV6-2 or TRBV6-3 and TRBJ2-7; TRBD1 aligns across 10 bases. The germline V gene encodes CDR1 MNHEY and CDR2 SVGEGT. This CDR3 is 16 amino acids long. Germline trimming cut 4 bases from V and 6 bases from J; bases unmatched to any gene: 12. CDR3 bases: TGTGCCAGCAGTTCTGACAGGGGGCTTTTGTTCCGCGAGCAGTACTTC. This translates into CASSSDRGLLFREQYF.

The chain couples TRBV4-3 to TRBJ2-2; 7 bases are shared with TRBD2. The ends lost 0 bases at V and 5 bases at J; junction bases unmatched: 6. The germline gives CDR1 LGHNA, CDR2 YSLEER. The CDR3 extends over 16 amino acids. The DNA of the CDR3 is TGCGCCAGCAGCCAAGATTTTCCGGGGGGAACCGGGGAGCTGTTTTTT. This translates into CASSQDFPGGTGELFF.

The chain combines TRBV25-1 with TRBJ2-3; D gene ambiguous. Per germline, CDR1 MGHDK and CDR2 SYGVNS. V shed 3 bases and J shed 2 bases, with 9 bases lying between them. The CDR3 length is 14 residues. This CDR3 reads CASSDRQFTDTQYF. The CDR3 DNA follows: TGTGCCAGCAGTGATAGACAATTCACAGATACGCAGTATTTT.

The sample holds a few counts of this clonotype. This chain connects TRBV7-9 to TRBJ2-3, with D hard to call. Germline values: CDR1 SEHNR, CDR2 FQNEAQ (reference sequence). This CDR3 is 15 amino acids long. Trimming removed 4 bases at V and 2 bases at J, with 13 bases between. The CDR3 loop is CASSSTGSNTDTQYF. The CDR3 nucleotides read TGTGCCAGCAGCTCCACCGGGTCGAACACAGATACGCAGTATTTT. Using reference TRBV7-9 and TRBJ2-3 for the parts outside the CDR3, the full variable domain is DTGVSQNPRHKITKRGQNVTFRCDPISEHNRLYWYRQTLGQGPEFLTYFQNEAQLEKSRLLSDRFSAERPKGSFSTLEIQRTEQGDSAMYLCASSSTGSNTDTQYFGPGTRLTVL.

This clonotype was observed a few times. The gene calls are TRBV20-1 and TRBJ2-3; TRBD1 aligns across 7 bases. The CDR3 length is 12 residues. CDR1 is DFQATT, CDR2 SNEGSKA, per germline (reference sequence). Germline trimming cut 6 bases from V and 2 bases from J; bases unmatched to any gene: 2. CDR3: CSAGTVTDTQYF. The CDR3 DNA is TGCAGTGCCGGGACAGTCACAGATACGCAGTATTTT.